Presented here are 3 T cell receptor beta chains from one specimen sequenced in a study of Ad26.COV2.S vaccination and SARS-CoV-2 variants. This sample's treatment: over 15 received Ad26.COV2.S at low or high dose, single or two shots; 5 received placebo; per-sample allocation not given. Sampling occurred on day 63 after the first vaccine or placebo injection. The data were produced by immunoSEQ multiplex PCR, yet TCRdb's version contains in-frame clones alone and is incomplete. The table lists around 340,000 clones, roughly 91% of them singletons. The specimen was peripheral blood, collected in a trial of Ad26.COV2.S vaccine versus placebo. The receptors were sampled from a person aged 18-60 years who received the Ad26.COV2.S COVID-19 vaccine or a placebo.

This chain uses TRBV12-3 or TRBV12-4 with TRBJ1-5; no firm D call. V was shortened by 5 bases and J by 15 bases, with 17 bases between the two germline ends. This CDR3 is built from 12 residues. The CDR3 protein is CASSRGPGISHF. CDR3 sequence (DNA): TGTGCCAGCAGTCGCGGACCGGGGATATCGCATTTT.

The J gene is TRBJ1-1, the V gene TRBV6-2 or TRBV6-3; tentative D call: TRBD1 (6 bases). V was pared by 5 bases and J by 6 bases, with 16 bases between. The CDR3 consists of 14 residues. Germline V lookup: CDR1 MNHEY, CDR2 SVGEGT. The CDR3 sequence is CASSGRMGGPEAFF. The CDR3 region has the DNA TGTGCCAGCAGTGGCAGGATGGGGGGGCCTGAAGCTTTCTTT.

The chain uses TRBV7-9 and TRBJ2-1; D is tentatively TRBD1 or TRBD2 (6 bases each). Germline lookup yields CDR1 SEHNR and CDR2 FQNEAQ (reference sequence). This CDR3 has 15 residues. The V end was cut by 5 bases, the J end by 6 bases, with 17 bases between. CDR3 bases: TGTGCCAGCAGCGAGCTGGGGGGCTCGGGCAATGAGCAGTTCTTC. Amino acids: CASSELGGSGNEQFF.